The next 18 T cell receptor beta chains were all read from a single sample in a study of T cells in Graves' hyperthyroidism and ophthalmopathy. From RNA transcripts, TCR beta CDR3 regions were amplified. The primer set for the first-round RT-PCR of the TCR CDR3 was HTBI. TCRdb used MiXCR to reprocess the multiplex PCR reads, holding one entry per CDR3 protein. Of about 560,000 distinct CDR3 sequences in the sample, about a sixth were seen once. Sequencing input: blood. Receptor source: a woman in her twenties or thirties with Graves' hyperthyroidism.

This clonotype has a handful of counts. The V and J genes are TRBV15 and TRBJ2-1; D remains ambiguous. The CDR3 covers 13 residues. Germline V CDR1 and CDR2: LNHNV, YYDKDF (reference sequence). Deletions cut 0 bases from V and 8 bases from J, with 8 bases between. CDR3 DNA sequence: TGTGCCACCAGCAGAGATGGGTCAGATGAGCAGTTCTTC. Its translation: CATSRDGSDEQFF.

The CDR3 DNA is TGTGCCAGCAGAAGGGCTAGCGGGAGGGATACGCAGTATTTT. Protein: CASRRASGRDTQYF. This chain connects TRBV6-1 to TRBJ2-3; 11 bases fit TRBD2. Trimming cost V 6 bases and J 6 bases; bases outside gene matches: 5. Germline V gives CDR1 MNHNS, CDR2 SASEGT. The CDR3 runs 14 residues.

This clonotype was detected many times. In nucleotides, the CDR3 is TGCAGTGCTAGAGAAGGGACAGGGGGCACGGAGACCCAGTACTTC. Amino acids: CSAREGTGGTETQYF. This rearrangement joins TRBV20-1 to TRBJ2-5, with 12 bases that match TRBD1. The CDR3 has 15 amino acids. The germline V gene encodes CDR1 DFQATT and CDR2 SNEGSKA (reference sequence). With 0 bases clipped from V and 5 bases from J, the junction kept 4 bases outside the gene matches.

This clonotype was counted between two and nine times. This sequence joins TRBV4-3 and TRBJ2-7, with 11 bases identical to TRBD1. CDR1 and CDR2 (germline): LGHNA, YSLEER. CDR3 length equals 14 residues. Unmatched junction bases numbered 3, after V lost 5 bases and J lost 3 bases. CDR3 sequence: CASSEGQGVYEQYF. The CDR3 coding sequence is TGCGCCAGCAGCGAGGGACAGGGGGTCTACGAGCAGTACTTC.

This clonotype was recorded many times. V gene TRBV12-5 combines with J gene TRBJ2-1; TRBD2 aligns across 14 bases. Germline V lookup: CDR1 LGHNT, CDR2 FRNRAP. V was pared by 4 bases and J by 0 bases, with 2 bases of the junction left unmatched. This CDR3 spans 17 amino acids. CDR3 sequence reads: CASGSGTSGSSYNEQFF. DNA of the CDR3: TGTGCTAGTGGTTCGGGGACTAGCGGGAGCTCCTACAATGAGCAGTTCTTC. Supplemented by reference TRBV12-5 and TRBJ2-1, the full variable domain reads DARVTQTPRHKVTEMGQEVTMRCQPILGHNTVFWYRQTMMQGLELLAYFRNRAPLDDSGMPKDRFSAEMPDATLATLKIQPSEPRDSAVYFCASGSGTSGSSYNEQFFGPGTRLTVL.

DNA of the CDR3: TGTGCCAGCAGTCTCAAGGTGGTGGGACTGGAGCAGTACTTC. Amino acid sequence: CASSLKVVGLEQYF. The chain joins TRBV6-1 to TRBJ2-7, with D possibly matching TRBD2 (6 bases). The germline gives CDR1 MNHNS, CDR2 SASEGT. The CDR3 is made up of 14 amino acids. V lost 5 bases and J lost 7, with 18 bases in between.

This clonotype was counted ten times or more. The gene calls are TRBV5-1 and TRBJ2-4; 9 bases fit TRBD1. CDR3 length: 15 residues. The ends lost 4 bases at V and 3 bases at J; junction bases unmatched: 5. CDR1 and CDR2 (germline): SGHRS, YFSETQ. The CDR3 DNA sequence: TGCGCCAGCAGCCCCCGGACAGGGGACAAAAACATTCAGTACTTC. Translated, it gives CASSPRTGDKNIQYF.

The genes are TRBV28 and TRBJ1-5; TRBD1 might be the D (6 bases). V was shortened by 2 bases and J by 3 bases, with 14 bases between the two germline ends. Germline CDR1 and CDR2: MDHEN and SYDVKM. The CDR3 covers 16 residues. CDR3 loop: CASSLRGEGLNQPQHF. The CDR3 coding sequence is TGTGCCAGCAGTTTAAGGGGGGAAGGGCTCAATCAGCCCCAGCATTTT.

This clonotype was seen more than once but under ten times. A read error may be the cause here, since a much bigger clone is one base away. This chain joins TRBV12-3 or TRBV12-4 and TRBJ2-7, with a weak D call TRBD1 (6 bases). This CDR3 has 15 amino acids. The CDR3 sequence: CACSSGGTGPYEQYF. CDR3 sequence (DNA): TGTGCCTGCAGTTCCGGCGGTACAGGGCCCTACGAGCAGTACTTC.

This clonotype has just a few counts. The rearrangement uses TRBV27 and TRBJ2-3; unclear D gene. From germline, CDR1 is MNHEY and CDR2 SMNVEV (reference sequence). The germline V and J ends were trimmed by 7 bases and 3 bases, with 11 bases remaining between them. This CDR3 contains 13 residues. The CDR3 loop reads CASKGYTTDTQYF. For the CDR3, the DNA is TGTGCCAGCAAGGGCTATACTACAGATACGCAGTATTTT.

This clonotype came up many times. This chain links TRBV6-1 with TRBJ2-1; 10 nucleotides agree with TRBD2. Germline V gene data show CDR1 as MNHNS and CDR2 as SASEGT. Trimming cost V 7 bases and J 5 bases; bases outside gene matches: 8. The CDR3 loop spans 15 amino acids. The CDR3: CASKFALAGDNEQFF. CDR3 in DNA: TGTGCCAGCAAGTTCGCTCTAGCGGGAGACAATGAGCAGTTCTTC.

The rearrangement links TRBV7-9 to TRBJ1-2; D is unresolved. CDR1 SEHNR and CDR2 FQNEAQ come from the germline V gene (reference sequence). The CDR3 sequence is 14 residues long. V was shortened by 1 base and J by 7 bases, with 13 bases between the two germline ends. The CDR3 DNA reads TGTGCCAGCAGCTTAGGAGAGGGTGGCGGTGGCTACACCTTC. Protein sequence: CASSLGEGGGGYTF.

V is TRBV7-9 and J is TRBJ1-1; TRBD1 might be the D (5 bases). V was pared by 5 bases and J by 3 bases, with 16 bases between. Germline-derived CDR1 and CDR2 are SEHNR and FQNEAQ (reference sequence). This CDR3 region has 15 residues. DNA for the CDR3: TGTGCCAGCAGCGAGACCGTGGGACGGTACACTGAAGCTTTCTTT. Translated, it gives CASSETVGRYTEAFF.

With regard to this clonotype: A much larger clone is a single base away; this may be a read error. The genes are TRBV9 and TRBJ1-4, with 7 positions matching TRBD1. Germline CDR1 is SGDLS and CDR2 is YYNGEE. This CDR3 comprises 15 residues. The trim removed 0 bases at V and 8 bases at J, leaving 7 bases unmatched. The CDR3 sequence: CASSVGTGVGEKLFF. The CDR3 nucleotides read TGTGCCAGCAGCGTAGGAACAGGGGTCGGGGAAAAACTGTTTTTT.

This clonotype has at least ten counts. The chain has TRBV7-9 and TRBJ2-1; no clear D gene. The CDR3 length is 14 residues. V dropped 2 bases and J dropped 4 bases, with 9 bases sitting between them. Germline V gene lookup returns CDR1 SEHNR and CDR2 FQNEAQ (reference sequence). The CDR3 loop reads CASSLSAVYNEQFF. CDR3 DNA: TGTGCCAGCAGCTTAAGCGCTGTTTACAATGAGCAGTTCTTC.

This clonotype came up once. This chain uses TRBV7-2 with TRBJ2-7; 8 bases match TRBD2. The V and J ends lost 5 bases and 7 bases, in that order; junction bases with no gene match: 13. The CDR3 length is 15 residues. Germline V CDR1 and CDR2: SGHTA, FQGNSA. CDR3 protein: CASSTPGLGVREQYF. The CDR3 DNA follows: TGTGCCAGCAGCACCCCGGGACTAGGGGTCCGGGAGCAGTACTTC.

In this sample, this clonotype turned up many times. J is TRBJ1-4 and V is TRBV6-5, with 8 bases that match TRBD1. With V trimmed by 0 bases and J by 5 bases, 11 bases remained unmatched. Germline CDR1 is MNHEY and CDR2 is SVGAGI. The CDR3 totals 18 residues. This CDR3 reads CASSYSLPGQGGNEKLFF. CDR3 nucleotides: TGTGCCAGCAGTTACTCACTCCCCGGACAGGGAGGAAATGAAAAACTGTTTTTT.

As concerns this clonotype: With a much larger clone just one base away, this may be a read error. V and J are TRBV20-1 and TRBJ1-1; no firm D call. Germline CDR1 is DFQATT and CDR2 is SNEGSKA (reference sequence). The CDR3 spans 13 residues. CDR3 residues: CSARDEGWTEALF. Here the CDR3 DNA reads TGCAGTGCTAGAGATGAGGGCTGGACTGAAGCTCTCTTT.